The 10 T cell receptor beta chains given below trace back to one sample, sequenced in a study of blood T cells in healthy people across ages. The authors ran a second PCR of about 7 to 11 cycles using a sample-barcoded 5' primer and a J-beta primer mix. TCRdb re-derived calls from the 5' RACE reads in MiXCR, one entry per CDR3 protein. The data contain approximately 1.5 million distinct CDR3 sequences, around 35% of them singletons. Sequenced sample: blood. Receptors originate from a woman in her twenties or thirties in good health.

The chain has TRBV24-1 and TRBJ2-1, with 7 bases that match TRBD2. In germline, CDR1 is KGHDR, CDR2 SFDVKD. V dropped 2 bases and J dropped 8; count of bases not matched to a gene: 8. The CDR3 has 15 residues. Here the CDR3 DNA reads TGTGCCACCAGTGATTCCGGGGGGTGGGGGGATGAGCAGTTCTTC. Its protein product is CATSDSGGWGDEQFF.

The chain couples TRBV7-3 to TRBJ2-1; TRBD2 matches 11 bases. Germline V gives CDR1 SGHTA, CDR2 FQGTGA. The CDR3 is 18 residues long. V gave up 2 bases and J gave up 7 bases; unmatched junction bases: 13. CDR3 amino acids: CASSLYGSSGGAENEQFF. The DNA of the CDR3 is TGTGCCAGCAGCTTATATGGGAGTAGCGGGGGGGCCGAAAATGAGCAGTTCTTC.

This clonotype showed up just a few times. V is TRBV5-1 and J is TRBJ2-5, with 8 positions matching TRBD2. The CDR3 sequence is 16 residues long. The junction had 9 bases not matched to a gene; V was cut back by 0 bases and J by 5 bases. Germline V gene lookup returns CDR1 SGHRS and CDR2 YFSETQ. CDR3 DNA sequence: TGCGCCAGCAGCTTGGTGGGACTAGAGGGCAGGGAGACCCAGTACTTC. Translation: CASSLVGLEGRETQYF.

The chain recombines TRBV5-5 with TRBJ2-1, with 7 nucleotides matching TRBD1. The germline gives CDR1 SGHKS, CDR2 YYEKEE (reference sequence). The length of the CDR3 is 15 residues. Trimming at V came to 4 bases and at J to 10 bases, leaving 14 bases not matched to a gene. The CDR3 sequence: CASSPGQAILYEQFF. DNA of the CDR3: TGTGCCAGCAGCCCCGGACAGGCCATTCTCTACGAGCAGTTCTTC. The complete variable domain, with remaining parts taken from reference TRBV5-5 and TRBJ2-1, reads DAGVTQSPTHLIKTRGQQVTLRCSPISGHKSVSWYQQVLGQGPQFIFQYYEKEERGRGNFPDRFSARQFPNYSSELNVNALLLGDSALYLCASSPGQAILYEQFFGPGTRLTVL.

The chain has TRBV29-1 and TRBJ1-1; possible D gene TRBD1, 6 bases. The length of the CDR3 is 11 residues. Germline values: CDR1 SQVTM, CDR2 ANQGSEA. V gave up 8 bases and J gave up 6 bases, with 13 bases separating them. The CDR3 here is CSFGGAAEAFF. In DNA form, the CDR3 reads TGCAGCTTCGGGGGGGCAGCTGAAGCTTTCTTT.

V and J are TRBV6-1 and TRBJ2-3, with 8 bases identical to TRBD1. CDR3 size: 17 residues. V gave up 4 bases and J gave up 4 bases; unmatched junction bases: 13. The germline V gene encodes CDR1 MNHNS and CDR2 SASEGT. CDR3 residues: CASSGTWTGMGPDTQYF. The CDR3 nucleotides read TGTGCCAGCAGTGGCACCTGGACAGGGATGGGCCCAGATACGCAGTATTTT.

The table lists this clonotype with a few counts. CDR3 loop: CSARAEGPNSPLHF. CDR3 DNA sequence: TGCAGTGCTAGAGCAGAGGGTCCAAATTCACCCCTCCACTTT. The rearrangement links TRBV20-1 to TRBJ1-6; the D is unclear. Germline CDR1 and CDR2: DFQATT and SNEGSKA (reference sequence). CDR3 length equals 14 residues. V was clipped by 1 base and J by 7 bases, with 11 bases between them.

This chain uses TRBV2 with TRBJ2-5, with 8 bases matching TRBD1. The CDR3 is made up of 16 amino acids. Germline values: CDR1 SNHLY, CDR2 FYNNEI. The V segment lost 1 base and the J segment 1 base; nucleotides outside the gene matches: 5. The CDR3 bases are TGTGCCAGCAGTGAAGATCTAGGACAGGGCCAAGAGACCCAGTACTTC. It encodes CASSEDLGQGQETQYF.

This clonotype has at least ten counts. This sequence joins TRBV29-1 and TRBJ2-7; 9 bases are a match to TRBD1. The V gene's germline CDR1 is SQVTM and CDR2 ANQGSEA. The CDR3 length is 14 residues. The V and J ends lost 6 bases and 6 bases, in that order; junction bases with no gene match: 12. The CDR3 loop reads CSVASGTGTSEQYF. The CDR3 coding sequence is TGCAGCGTCGCCTCCGGGACAGGGACTTCCGAGCAGTACTTC.

This clonotype was counted at least ten times. The V call is TRBV7-9, the J call TRBJ2-5; D gene unclear. The germline V and J ends were trimmed by 5 bases and 4 bases, with 17 bases remaining between them. The CDR3 runs 15 residues. Germline V gives CDR1 SEHNR, CDR2 FQNEAQ (reference sequence). As DNA, the CDR3 is TGTGCCAGCAGCACCGGGTTGGGATTGGCAGAGACCCAGTACTTC. It codes for CASSTGLGLAETQYF.